The 17 T cell receptor beta chains given below trace back to one sample, sequenced in a study of spatial heterogeneity in lung cancer. Findings and caveats of the study: The number of expanded tumor alpha and beta chains correlated with mutation number.

The antigens these receptors bind are not known. One entry per CDR3 protein, called by TCRdb with MiXCR from the 5' RACE reads. This sample yields 5,500 to 7,500 distinct CDR3 sequences, of which 13% to 15% are seen a single time; over 7.5% belongs to the top ten. This sample's time point: sample taken at primary tumor resection. Sequencing was performed on lung tumor tissue, taken at surgery. The receptors stem from a male donor with early-stage non-small cell lung cancer.

This clonotype was counted only a few times. The library was designed around alpha chains, so this beta chain is a stray read whose abundance carries little weight. The chain links TRBV2 to TRBJ2-1; 11 nucleotides match TRBD2. CDR1 and CDR2 from the germline V gene are SNHLY and FYNNEI. V lost 2 bases and J lost 3; bases outside the gene matches: 6. This CDR3 is 17 amino acids long. CDR3 bases: TGTGCCAGCAGTGAAACTAGCGGGAGCAGAGACTACAATGAGCAGTTCTTC. As protein: CASSETSGSRDYNEQFF. Combining the CDR3 with reference TRBV2 and TRBJ2-1 gives the whole variable domain EPEVTQTPSHQVTQMGQEVILRCVPISNHLYFYWYRQILGQKVEFLVSFYNNEISEKSEIFDDQFSVERPDGSNFTLKIRSTKLEDSAMYFCASSETSGSRDYNEQFFGPGTRLTVL.

By its share, this clonotype is medium-sized. This beta chain lies outside the target of a library built for alpha chains; its clone size means little. V is TRBV7-9 and J is TRBJ1-1, with TRBD1 matching 7 bases. CDR1 and CDR2 (germline): SEHNR, FQNEAQ (reference sequence). The ends lost 6 bases at V and 8 bases at J; junction bases unmatched: 9. The CDR3 totals 13 residues. CDR3 amino acids: CASSTGDQSEAFF. The CDR3 bases are TGTGCCAGCAGTACAGGGGATCAATCGGAAGCTTTCTTT. Together with reference TRBV7-9 and TRBJ1-1, the CDR3 gives the full variable domain: DTGVSQNPRHKITKRGQNVTFRCDPISEHNRLYWYRQTLGQGPEFLTYFQNEAQLEKSRLLSDRFSAERPKGSFSTLEIQRTEQGDSAMYLCASSTGDQSEAFFGQGTRLTVV.

This clonotype was seen a handful of times. Being off target in a library aimed at alpha chains, this beta chain has a size of little meaning. This sequence joins TRBV12-3 or TRBV12-4 and TRBJ2-7, with TRBD2 matching 10 bases. This CDR3 spans 14 amino acids. The ends lost 2 bases at V and 2 bases at J; junction bases unmatched: 0. The CDR3 sequence is CASSLSGRAYEQYF. The CDR3 DNA reads TGTGCCAGCAGTTTAAGCGGGAGGGCCTACGAGCAGTACTTC.

This clonotype has ten or more counts. In a library made to pick up alpha chains, this beta chain is a stray read with a size that means little. The V gene is TRBV3-1, the J gene TRBJ1-2, with 9 bases identical to TRBD1. From germline, CDR1 is LGHDT and CDR2 YNNKEL (reference sequence). The CDR3 contains 13 residues. Trimming cost V 6 bases and J 3 bases; bases outside gene matches: 2. The CDR3 DNA sequence: TGTGCCAGCAGACAGGGGGCCGACTATGGCTACACCTTC. Encoded protein: CASRQGADYGYTF.

This clonotype was picked up many times. This beta chain was picked up by a library intended for alpha chains and is off target, so its count carries little meaning. The chain recombines TRBV24-1 with TRBJ2-3; TRBD2 matches 8 bases. Germline V lookup: CDR1 KGHDR, CDR2 SFDVKD. V lost 9 bases, J lost 3 bases, and 4 bases stayed unmatched. CDR3 length equals 13 residues. In DNA, the CDR3 is TGTGCCACCGGGCGGGAGGTGACAGATACGCAGTATTTT. Translated: CATGREVTDTQYF.

Only a few counts were recorded for this clonotype. Being off target in a library aimed at alpha chains, this beta chain has a size of little meaning. The J gene is TRBJ2-5, the V gene TRBV29-1, with 7 bases identical to TRBD2. Losses at the gene ends were 7 bases for V and 2 bases for J; bases not matched to a gene: 10. Germline values: CDR1 SQVTM, CDR2 ANQGSEA. CDR3 size: 14 residues. CDR3: CSGTLMGGQETQYF. CDR3 DNA: TGCAGCGGCACCCTGATGGGGGGGCAAGAGACCCAGTACTTC.

This clonotype was counted ten times or more. This beta chain appears as a stray read in a library generated for alpha chains; its size is not informative. The CDR3, as DNA: TGCGCCAGCAGCTTGAGGACAGCGAATGAAAAACTGTTTTTT. It yields the protein CASSLRTANEKLFF. The V call is TRBV5-1, the J call TRBJ1-4; D is possibly TRBD1 (6 bases). Trimming took 1 base from V and 5 from J, leaving 9 bases between them. Germline V gene sequence: CDR1 SGHRS, CDR2 YFSETQ. CDR3 size: 14 residues.

This clonotype came up a few times. This beta chain turned up in a library designed for alpha chains; as an off-target read, its abundance says little. The rearrangement uses TRBV20-1 and TRBJ2-1; the D call may be TRBD1 or TRBD2 (6 bases each). The germline V gene encodes CDR1 DFQATT and CDR2 SNEGSKA (reference sequence). The CDR3 has 12 residues. V was trimmed by 5 bases and J by 7 bases, leaving 12 bases between them. The CDR3 protein is CSACQGRNEQFF. In DNA form, the CDR3 reads TGCAGTGCTTGCCAGGGGAGGAATGAGCAGTTCTTC.

This clonotype showed up many times. In a library made to pick up alpha chains, this beta chain is a stray read with a size that means little. The rearrangement links TRBV5-1 to TRBJ2-7, with D perhaps matching TRBD2 (5 bases). The CDR3 length is 15 residues. The germline gives CDR1 SGHRS, CDR2 YFSETQ. V was cut by 2 bases and J by 3 bases, with 15 bases left in between. CDR3 residues: CASSFGKRSYYEQYF. The CDR3 DNA reads TGCGCCAGCAGCTTCGGGAAACGCTCCTACTACGAGCAGTACTTC.

Comments on this clonotype: A library prepared for alpha chains yielded this beta chain as an off-target read; its size is of little meaning. The chain is built from TRBV5-6 and TRBJ2-1, with 8 bases fitting TRBD1. After removal of 5 bases from V and 6 bases from J, the junction contained 10 bases not matched to a gene. Germline V gene lookup returns CDR1 SGHDT and CDR2 YYEEEE. CDR3 length equals 15 residues. In nucleotides, the CDR3 is TGTGCCAGCAGAGCCCAGGGGGCTGTAGTCAATGAGCAGTTCTTC. Amino acid sequence: CASRAQGAVVNEQFF.

This clonotype is deemed medium-sized. This beta chain appears as a stray read in a library generated for alpha chains; its size is not informative. The chain joins TRBV30 to TRBJ1-1, with D hard to call. V lost 4 bases to trimming and J lost 11 bases, with 14 bases between them. Germline V lookup: CDR1 GTSNPN, CDR2 SVGIG (reference sequence). The CDR3 covers 11 residues. CDR3 DNA sequence: TGTGCCTGGAATAAGCCCCTCGGGGCTTTCTTT. It specifies CAWNKPLGAFF.

This clonotype has a handful of counts. In a library made to pick up alpha chains, this beta chain is a stray read with a size that means little. The chain joins TRBV11-2 to TRBJ2-1; TRBD2 aligns across 13 bases. CDR3 size: 18 residues. Germline CDR1 reads SGHAT; CDR2 reads FQNNGV. The V segment lost 5 bases and the J segment 0 bases; nucleotides outside the gene matches: 7. CDR3 DNA sequence: TGTGCCAGCAGCCACCCGACTAGCGGGAGGATCTCCTACAATGAGCAGTTCTTC. Translated: CASSHPTSGRISYNEQFF.

This clonotype was detected many times. This beta chain is an off-target read within a library intended for alpha chains, so its frequency means little. V and J are TRBV12-3 or TRBV12-4 and TRBJ2-5; 7 bases align to TRBD1. The CDR3 has 12 residues. V dropped 5 bases and J dropped 4; count of bases not matched to a gene: 1. The CDR3 coding sequence is TGTGCCAGCAGTCCAGGGGGAGAGACCCAGTACTTC. Its translation: CASSPGGETQYF.

In regard to this clonotype: Because this beta chain is a stray read in a library intended to capture alpha chains, its abundance should not be given much weight. The rearrangement uses TRBV15 and TRBJ1-1; perhaps TRBD1 as D (5 bases). Trimming took 0 bases from V and 5 from J, leaving 10 bases between them. This CDR3 spans 14 amino acids. The germline gives CDR1 LNHNV, CDR2 YYDKDF (reference sequence). The CDR3, as DNA: TGTGCCACCAGCAGAGATCGGGGGAGTACTGAAGCTTTCTTT. This translates into CATSRDRGSTEAFF.

This clonotype was picked up many times. This beta chain is a stray read from a library made for alpha chains; its abundance is not meaningful. The DNA for the CDR3 is TGTGCCAGCAGCCAAGAGGGACTAGCGGGAGGGCTGGCAGATACGCAGTATTTT. This sequence encodes CASSQEGLAGGLADTQYF. The genes are TRBV4-2 and TRBJ2-3; TRBD2 aligns across 16 bases. Germline lookup yields CDR1 LGHNA and CDR2 YNFKEQ. V shed 0 bases, J shed 4 bases, and the junction held 4 bases outside the gene matches. The CDR3 spans 18 residues.

This clonotype was seen only a few times. This beta chain is an off-target read within a library intended for alpha chains, so its frequency means little. The CDR3 nucleotides are TGCGCCAGCAGCTTTACTCGGAGGGACACTGAAGCTTTCTTT. This encodes CASSFTRRDTEAFF. The V gene is TRBV5-1, the J gene TRBJ1-1; no clear D. This CDR3 is built from 14 residues. Germline loops: CDR1 SGHRS, CDR2 YFSETQ. The V and J ends lost 2 bases and 3 bases respectively, with 11 bases between them.

This clonotype has only a few counts. With the library built for alpha chains, this beta chain is off target and its frequency is not meaningful. CDR3 loop: CASSERGINSPLHF. Here the CDR3 DNA reads TGTGCCAGCAGTGAAAGGGGTATTAATTCACCCCTCCACTTT. V usage is TRBV2 and J usage is TRBJ1-6; a weak D match, TRBD1 (5 bases). The CDR3 is 14 amino acids. In germline, CDR1 is SNHLY, CDR2 FYNNEI. The V and J ends lost 2 bases and 6 bases respectively, with 8 bases between them.